This T cell receptor (beta chain) came from a study of T cells in Graves' hyperthyroidism and ophthalmopathy. At the level of the study: Peripheral blood specimens were obtained at initial diagnosis, prior to any treatment. Findings and caveats of the study: Ophthalmopathy was distinguished from stable hyperthyroidism by 13 V-J signatures.

Trimming cost V 8 bases and J 4 bases, with 15 bases left between them. The CDR3 runs to 13 residues. From germline, CDR1 is SNHLY and CDR2 FYNNEI. There were TCR beta CDR3 regions amplified from RNA transcripts. First-round RT-PCR of the TCR CDR3 relied on the HTBI primer set. One entry per CDR3 protein, called by TCRdb with MiXCR from the multiplex PCR reads. Counted here are around 200,000 distinct CDR3 sequences, about 18% occurring once; the ten biggest clones make up 25% to 30%. Uncontrolled infections, other autoimmune diseases, pregnancy or lactation led to exclusion of patients. The authors took PBMCs from 8.5 to 10 ml fresh peripheral blood. The count of this clonotype is one. The antigen remains unidentified.

The sequencing sample was made of blood. The rearrangement uses TRBV2 and TRBJ2-7; the D gene is possibly TRBD1 (6 bases). The receptor was isolated from a woman between 45 and 65 years old with Graves' hyperthyroidism. CDR3: CASGGRTQYEQYF. For the CDR3, the DNA is TGTGCCAGCGGGGGCCGAACCCAATACGAGCAGTACTTC.